The rows below give T cell receptor beta chains drawn from one sample of a study of breast tumors, draining lymph nodes, adjacent tissues. TCRdb reanalysed the multiplex PCR reads using MiXCR and keeps one entry per CDR3 protein. The sample has 130,000 or so distinct CDR3 sequences; approximately 20% are singletons. Sequencing was done on a sample of axillary lymph node tissue. The source is a female donor with breast cancer. Some clones in this sample may be carry-over from other donors' samples. CDR3s include the opening cysteine and the closing phenylalanine or tryptophan. The D gene is left open where the match is weak. Size tells how often a clone was seen (once, few, many) or the class of an expanded clone, and some rows leave it out.

j_call: TRBJ2-3; v_call: TRBV12-3/TRBV12-4; cdr3_length: 12; d_call: .; clone_size: once; cdr3_aa: CASSLASGTQYF; cdr3_nt: TGTGCCAGCAGTTTAGCTTCAGGTACGCAGTATTTT
j_call: TRBJ2-2; v_call: TRBV5-1; cdr3_length: 16; d_call: .; clone_size: many; cdr3_aa: CASSRQGGANTGELFF; cdr3_nt: TGCGCCAGCAGCCGCCAGGGGGGCGCGAACACCGGGGAGCTGTTTTTT
j_call: TRBJ2-5; v_call: TRBV6-2/TRBV6-3; cdr3_length: 11; d_call: .; clone_size: few; cdr3_aa: CASSYSGAQYF; cdr3_nt: TGTGCCAGCAGTTACTCGGGGGCCCAGTACTTC
j_call: TRBJ2-5; v_call: TRBV7-2; cdr3_length: 14; d_call: .; clone_size: many; cdr3_aa: CASSQAGGMETQYF; cdr3_nt: TGTGCCAGCAGTCAAGCAGGCGGGATGGAGACCCAGTACTTC
j_call: TRBJ2-2; v_call: TRBV19; cdr3_length: 13; d_call: .; clone_size: .; cdr3_aa: CASSIQNTGELFF; cdr3_nt: TGTGCCAGTAGTATACAGAACACCGGGGAGCTGTTTTTT
j_call: TRBJ1-5; v_call: TRBV28; cdr3_length: 12; d_call: .; clone_size: .; cdr3_aa: CASSGHNQPQHF; cdr3_nt: TGTGCCAGCAGCGGACACAATCAGCCCCAGCATTTT
j_call: TRBJ2-3; v_call: TRBV20-1; cdr3_length: 18; d_call: .; clone_size: many; cdr3_aa: CSARGGSGRSVLADTQYF; cdr3_nt: TGCAGTGCTAGAGGCGGATCCGGGAGATCAGTATTGGCAGATACGCAGTATTTT
j_call: TRBJ2-7; v_call: TRBV7-7; cdr3_length: 15; d_call: TRBD2; clone_size: many; cdr3_aa: CASSLGSGDYYEQYF; cdr3_nt: TGTGCCAGCAGCTTAGGGTCGGGGGACTACTACGAGCAGTACTTC
j_call: TRBJ2-3; v_call: TRBV10-3; cdr3_length: 16; d_call: TRBD2; clone_size: many; cdr3_aa: CAISAGTSGSSDTQYF; cdr3_nt: TGTGCCATCAGTGCGGGGACTAGCGGGAGCTCAGATACGCAGTATTTT
j_call: TRBJ2-7; v_call: TRBV6-5; cdr3_length: 15; d_call: .; clone_size: .; cdr3_aa: CACSYSNSKAYEQYF; cdr3_nt: TGTGCCTGCAGTTACTCAAACTCCAAAGCCTACGAGCAGTACTTC
j_call: TRBJ2-1; v_call: TRBV10-3; cdr3_length: 14; d_call: TRBD2; clone_size: many; cdr3_aa: CATRSDSGSNEQFF; cdr3_nt: TGTGCCACCAGGTCGGATAGCGGGAGCAATGAGCAGTTCTTC
j_call: TRBJ1-2; v_call: TRBV3-2; cdr3_length: 18; d_call: .; clone_size: .; cdr3_aa: CASSPNGAGANLLYGYTF; cdr3_nt: TGTGCCAGCAGCCCGAACGGGGCAGGGGCCAACCTCCTCTATGGCTACACCTTC
j_call: TRBJ2-1; v_call: TRBV12-3/TRBV12-4; cdr3_length: 17; d_call: .; clone_size: many; cdr3_aa: CASSRSETSLLSNEQFF; cdr3_nt: TGTGCCAGCAGCCGCTCGGAGACATCCCTTCTGAGCAATGAGCAGTTCTTC
j_call: TRBJ2-7; v_call: TRBV12-3/TRBV12-4; cdr3_length: 15; d_call: .; clone_size: many; cdr3_aa: CASSPSRLAFTEQYF; cdr3_nt: TGTGCCAGCAGTCCTTCCAGGCTGGCCTTTACCGAGCAGTACTTC
j_call: TRBJ2-7; v_call: TRBV3-1; cdr3_length: 14; d_call: TRBD1; clone_size: .; cdr3_aa: CASSPDRGINGQYF; cdr3_nt: TGTGCCAGCAGCCCCGACAGGGGGATCAACGGGCAGTACTTC